A single sample gave rise to the 20 T cell receptor beta chains below, sequenced in a study of blood T cell repertoires in COVID-19. The assay was immunoSEQ multiplex PCR, and TCRdb's table has in-frame clones only and misses some. This table holds 70,000 or so clones, around nine tenths found once. Input material: peripheral blood. These receptors all come from a woman in her late teens or twenties with acute or convalescent COVID-19.

This chain connects TRBV3-1 (or the pseudogene TRBV3-2) to TRBJ1-2, with no clear D. The CDR3 consists of 13 residues. Between the trimmed V and J ends, which lost 1 base and 5 bases, there was a span of 8 bases. Germline CDR1 LGHDT, CDR2 YNNKEL (reference sequence). Written as DNA, the CDR3 is TGTGCCAGCAGCCAAGTCAGGAATTATGGCTACACCTTC. The encoded protein is CASSQVRNYGYTF.

V gene TRBV7-8 combines with J gene TRBJ2-5; 7 nucleotides agree with TRBD2. The CDR3 loop spans 14 amino acids. Trimming took 5 bases from V and 2 from J; bases not matched to a gene: 5. Germline lookup yields CDR1 SGHVS and CDR2 FQNEAQ. The CDR3 coding sequence is TGTGCCAGCAGCCCAATGGGGGGGCAAGAGACCCAGTACTTC. This translates into CASSPMGGQETQYF.

The chain couples TRBV19 to TRBJ2-5; 7 nucleotides match TRBD1. Germline V CDR1 and CDR2: LNHDA, SQIVND (reference sequence). The CDR3 length is 17 residues. Trimming removed 1 base from V and 4 bases from J; junction bases left unmatched: 12. CDR3 residues: CASSIAGTASGVETQYF. For the CDR3, the DNA is TGTGCCAGTAGTATAGCCGGGACAGCCTCCGGGGTAGAGACCCAGTACTTC.

The gene calls are TRBV5-4 and TRBJ2-6; 9 nucleotides align to TRBD1. V dropped 2 bases and J dropped 3; count of bases not matched to a gene: 3. Germline CDR1 reads SGHNT; CDR2 reads YYREEE (reference sequence). The CDR3 sequence is 16 residues long. Here the CDR3 reads CASSFGDRVGANVLTF. The DNA of the CDR3 is TGTGCCAGCAGCTTCGGGGACAGGGTTGGGGCCAACGTCCTGACTTTC.

DNA of the CDR3: TGTGCCAGCAGCGTAGGGGCAGGGGGTGTGACTGAAGCTTTCTTT. Its translation is CASSVGAGGVTEAFF. This chain joins TRBV9 and TRBJ1-1; 7 bases agree with TRBD1. With V trimmed by 0 bases and J by 5 bases, 7 bases remained unmatched. This CDR3 contains 15 residues. The germline gives CDR1 SGDLS, CDR2 YYNGEE.

This rearrangement joins TRBV15 to TRBJ1-3, with D maybe TRBD1 (6 bases). The germline CDR1 and CDR2 sequences are LNHNV and YYDKDF (reference sequence). This CDR3 has 16 amino acids. Trimming left V 0 bases short and J 0 bases short, with 9 bases between. CDR3 in DNA: TGTGCCACCAGCAGAGAAAGGGGGAGCTCTGGAAACACCATATATTTT. This translates into CATSRERGSSGNTIYF.

This clone was counted only a few times. The V gene is TRBV19, the J gene TRBJ2-1; 7 bases are shared with TRBD1. CDR3 length: 16 amino acids. Germline values: CDR1 LNHDA, CDR2 SQIVND (reference sequence). V shed 4 bases and J 4 bases; nucleotides not matched to a gene: 10. CDR3 region: CASSTDRVRGYNEQFF. The CDR3 region has the DNA TGTGCCAGTAGTACTGACAGGGTAAGAGGATACAATGAGCAGTTCTTC.

The chain carries TRBV4-1 and TRBJ2-2; TRBD2 agrees at 12 bases. CDR1 is MGHRA, CDR2 YSYEKL, per germline. This CDR3 region has 22 residues. Germline trimming cut 3 bases from V and 0 bases from J; bases unmatched to any gene: 17. The CDR3 reads CASSHPPTGLAGSPTNTGELFF. The CDR3 region has the DNA TGCGCCAGCAGCCACCCACCCACCGGACTAGCGGGGTCACCCACGAACACCGGGGAGCTGTTTTTT.

The genes are TRBV4-2 and TRBJ2-7; no clear D gene. Germline loops: CDR1 LGHNA, CDR2 YNFKEQ. The CDR3 runs to 14 residues. V lost 0 bases to trimming and J lost 3 bases, with 9 bases between them. The CDR3 region is CASSQDLSNYEQYF. The CDR3 bases are TGTGCCAGCAGCCAAGATCTTAGCAACTACGAGCAGTACTTC.

This chain links TRBV5-1 with TRBJ2-2, with D possibly being TRBD1 (5 bases). The CDR3 covers 17 residues. The V and J ends lost 3 bases and 0 bases respectively, with 15 bases between them. CDR1 and CDR2 (germline): SGHRS, YFSETQ. The CDR3 DNA sequence: TGCGCCAGCAGCTCCCTGGGTGGGGCTGCGAACACCGGGGAGCTGTTTTTT. Encoded protein: CASSSLGGAANTGELFF. The full variable domain, in which reference TRBV5-1 and TRBJ2-2 provide the parts outside the CDR3, is KAGVTQTPRYLIKTRGQQVTLSCSPISGHRSVSWYQQTPGQGLQFLFEYFSETQRNKGNFPGRFSGRQFSNSRSEMNVSTLELGDSALYLCASSSLGGAANTGELFFGEGSRLTVL.

This chain connects TRBV5-3 to TRBJ2-1, with TRBD1 matching over 8 bases. TRBV5-3 is an ORF; its function is uncertain. The V and J ends lost 2 bases and 6 bases, in that order; junction bases with no gene match: 10. This CDR3 region has 16 residues. The CDR3: CARSFSDRVAVNEQFF. CDR3 sequence (DNA): TGTGCCAGAAGCTTTTCGGACAGGGTGGCCGTCAATGAGCAGTTCTTC.

This rearrangement joins TRBV6-1 to TRBJ1-2; 8 nucleotides align to TRBD1. The CDR3 totals 14 residues. Germline loops: CDR1 MNHNS, CDR2 SASEGT. The trim removed 0 bases at V and 7 bases at J, leaving 4 bases unmatched. Here the CDR3 reads CASSEATGEAGYTF. For the CDR3, the DNA is TGTGCCAGCAGTGAAGCGACAGGGGAGGCTGGCTACACCTTC.

This chain links TRBV5-4 with TRBJ1-2, with 8 bases lining up with TRBD1. CDR3 length: 14 amino acids. With V trimmed by 4 bases and J by 4 bases, 6 bases remained unmatched. The germline CDR1 and CDR2 sequences are SGHNT and YYREEE (reference sequence). CDR3 nucleotides: TGTGCCAGCAGCCGGACAGGGAGTGGCTATGGCTACACCTTC. Protein sequence: CASSRTGSGYGYTF.

The chain employs TRBV6-2 or TRBV6-3 and TRBJ1-1; D is undetermined. The ends were cut back, 1 base at V and 6 bases at J, with 6 bases in the middle. This CDR3 is built from 12 residues. CDR1 is MNHEY, CDR2 SVGEGT, per germline. CDR3 in amino acids: CASSYYSSEAFF. The DNA for the CDR3 is TGTGCCAGCAGTTACTACAGCTCTGAAGCTTTCTTT.

The chain uses TRBV6-1 and TRBJ1-2, with TRBD1 identical over 7 bases. This CDR3 spans 16 amino acids. CDR1 MNHNS and CDR2 SASEGT come from the germline V gene. The V and J ends lost 2 bases and 8 bases, in that order; junction bases with no gene match: 14. The DNA for the CDR3 is TGTGCCAGCAGTGAAAACTATCCAAAGGGGGCTTACGGCTACACCTTC. The encoded protein is CASSENYPKGAYGYTF.

The chain joins TRBV6-5 to TRBJ1-5, with D unclear. This CDR3 has 15 residues. Trimming pared 4 bases from V and 8 bases from J, leaving 18 bases between. Per germline, CDR1 MNHEY and CDR2 SVGAGI. This CDR3 is CASSSNQTGVKPQHF. The DNA of the CDR3 is TGTGCCAGCAGTTCGAACCAAACCGGGGTTAAGCCCCAGCATTTT.

The chain employs TRBV6-1 and TRBJ2-7, with D possibly being TRBD2 (5 bases). Trimming removed 2 bases at V and 4 bases at J, with 9 bases between. The CDR3 extends over 13 amino acids. Germline V gives CDR1 MNHNS, CDR2 SASEGT. The chain's CDR3 is CASSEHGVYEQYF. CDR3 DNA sequence: TGTGCCAGCAGTGAACACGGGGTGTACGAGCAGTACTTC.

The V call is TRBV27, the J call TRBJ1-1; D not resolved. Trimming removed 1 base from V and 3 bases from J, with 6 bases in between. The CDR3 is 13 amino acids. The V gene's germline CDR1 is MNHEY and CDR2 SMNVEV (reference sequence). CDR3 region: CASSLWADTEAFF. The CDR3 region has the DNA TGTGCCAGCAGTTTATGGGCCGACACTGAAGCTTTCTTT.

The chain couples TRBV7-9 to TRBJ1-2; TRBD1 might be the D (5 bases). The CDR3 consists of 14 residues. Per the germline V gene, CDR1 is SEHNR and CDR2 is FQNEAQ (reference sequence). The V end was cut by 5 bases, the J end by 12 bases, with 22 bases between. CDR3 region: CASSQTGLPYGDTF. The CDR3 DNA is TGTGCCAGCAGCCAAACGGGACTGCCCTATGGGGACACCTTC. The whole variable domain, remainder taken from reference TRBV7-9 and TRBJ1-2, is DTGVSQNPRHKITKRGQNVTFRCDPISEHNRLYWYRQTLGQGPEFLTYFQNEAQLEKSRLLSDRFSAERPKGSFSTLEIQRTEQGDSAMYLCASSQTGLPYGDTFGSGTRLTVV.

This clone was observed a handful of times. The rearrangement links TRBV5-1 to TRBJ2-2, with TRBD2 matching over 11 bases. The CDR3 runs to 16 residues. J was trimmed by 5 bases and V by 4 bases; bases with no gene match: 7. Germline V gene data show CDR1 as SGHRS and CDR2 as YFSETQ. The chain's CDR3 is CASSPAGTSGTGELFF. CDR3 in DNA: TGCGCCAGCAGCCCAGCCGGGACTAGCGGTACCGGGGAGCTGTTTTTT.